What follows describes a single T cell receptor (beta chain). The CDR3 has 11 residues. V lost 5 bases, J lost 12 bases, and 13 bases lay in between. Germline CDR1 SEHNR, CDR2 FQNEAQ (reference sequence). This sample was included in a study of neoadjuvant anti-PD-1 for oral cavity cancer. The sample's time point: after neoadjuvant nivolumab, at surgical resection. TCRdb's table, derived via immunoSEQ multiplex PCR, lists solely in-frame clones and lacks some. The sample consists of about 12,000 clones, around 71% of them appearing once. The rearrangement uses TRBV7-9 and TRBJ1-2; D gene unclear. The receptor comes from a person between 35 and 79 years old with oral cavity squamous cell carcinoma. The source material was PBMCs, sampled after nivolumab (anti-PD-1) treatment. The CDR3 DNA follows: TGTGCCAGCAGCCCGTTCACCGTTCACACCTTC. This translates into CASSPFTVHTF.